Each of the 18 T cell receptor beta chains below was sequenced from the same sample in a study of tumor and adjacent non-tumor tissue in lung cancer. The template was RNA from unsorted bulk tissue. A modified ARM-PCR protocol with three rounds of nested PCR amplified TCRbeta. TCRdb independently ran MiXCR on the multiplex PCR reads; one entry per CDR3 protein. This table has approximately 68,000 distinct CDR3 sequences, around 78% appearing once. The sample was lung tumor tissue. The receptors shown here come from a man aged 55 to 70 with non-small cell lung cancer.

In this sample, this clonotype turned up a few times. This clone may be a read error of a much larger clone one base away. V is TRBV5-4 and J is TRBJ1-5; D not resolved. This CDR3 comprises 16 residues. Germline CDR1 SGHNT, CDR2 YYREEE (reference sequence). CDR3 loop: CASSSDAGPSNRPQHF. CDR3 coding DNA: TGTGCCAGCAGCTCCGACGCGGGCCCGAGCAATCGGCCCCAGCATTTT.

Points on this clonotype: Possible read error: a much larger clone is one base away. The J gene is TRBJ2-1, the V gene TRBV10-3; perhaps TRBD2 as D (6 bases). Germline values: CDR1 ENHRY, CDR2 SYGVKD. The CDR3 is 16 amino acids. The V end was cut by 0 bases, the J end by 5 bases, with 14 bases between. The chain's CDR3 is CAISESMAGRHNEQFF. CDR3 DNA: TGTGCCATCAGTGAGTCGATGGCGGGAAGACACAATGAGCAGTTCTTC.

This clonotype was seen just once. DNA of the CDR3: TGCGCCAGCAGCTTGGGAGTCCCGGGACAGGGAGACACCGGGGAGCTGTTTTTT. Its translation is CASSLGVPGQGDTGELFF. The V call is TRBV5-1, the J call TRBJ2-2; 9 bases are shared with TRBD1. Trimming removed 0 bases from V and 3 bases from J; junction bases left unmatched: 9. CDR1 and CDR2 from the germline V gene are SGHRS and YFSETQ. This CDR3 comprises 18 residues.

Notes on this clonotype: A read error may account for a junction end that differs from germline. The chain uses TRBV5-6 and TRBJ2-2; 7 bases are shared with TRBD1. Germline loops: CDR1 SGHDT, CDR2 YYEEEE. The CDR3 sequence is 16 residues long. This CDR3 is CAGSLGQPTFTGELFF. The CDR3 coding sequence is TGTGCCGGCAGCTTGGGACAGCCGACTTTCACCGGTGAGCTGTTTTTT.

The rearrangement joins TRBV10-1 to TRBJ2-3; perhaps D is TRBD1 or TRBD2 (5 bases each). The ends were cut back, 5 bases at V and 2 bases at J, with 11 bases in the middle. The CDR3 has 14 residues. Germline CDR1 and CDR2: WNHNN and SYGVQD (reference sequence). CDR3 region: CASSLGDLTDTQYF. CDR3 DNA: TGCGCCAGCAGTCTCGGGGACCTCACAGATACGCAGTATTTT.

Comment on this clonotype: One end of the junction does not line up with germline, which may come from a read error. J is TRBJ1-1 and V is TRBV7-9; the D gene is possibly TRBD1 (6 bases). Per the germline V gene, CDR1 is SEHNR and CDR2 is FQNEAQ (reference sequence). The CDR3 runs 12 residues. The CDR3 spells CTSRSGQPEAVF. The CDR3 bases are TGTACCAGCAGATCTGGACAGCCTGAAGCTGTCTTT.

The chain recombines TRBV29-1 with TRBJ1-2, with a weak D call TRBD1 (5 bases). CDR1 and CDR2 (germline): SQVTM, ANQGSEA. This CDR3 is 17 amino acids long. Trimming took 4 bases from V and 0 from J, leaving 21 bases between them. The DNA for the CDR3 is TGCAGCGTTGGGTTTAGCACCGGGGCAGGATCTAACTATGGCTACACCTTC. Translating gives CSVGFSTGAGSNYGYTF.

Remarks on this clonotype: Relative to the germline gene, one junction end is altered; a read error may explain this. The genes are TRBV10-3 and TRBJ2-6; 13 nucleotides agree with TRBD2. The CDR3 loop spans 20 amino acids. CDR1 is ENHRY and CDR2 is SYGVKD in the germline V gene. The CDR3 loop reads CAISEHGTSGKDSGAYILTF. CDR3 nucleotides: TGTGCTATCAGTGAACATGGGACTAGCGGGAAGGACTCTGGGGCCTACATCCTGACTTTC.

In DNA form, the CDR3 reads TGTGCCAGCAGCTTAGCGGCAGCGGCGGTGGATGAGACCCAGTACTTC. It encodes CASSLAAAAVDETQYF. This sequence joins TRBV11-2 and TRBJ2-5, with D maybe TRBD2 (5 bases). Germline V gene sequence: CDR1 SGHAT, CDR2 FQNNGV. V dropped 1 base and J dropped 5 bases, with 17 bases sitting between them. The CDR3 extends over 16 amino acids.

This clonotype was picked up one time. The junction departs from the called germline gene at one end, perhaps through a read error. The rearrangement uses TRBV6-5 and TRBJ2-5; 8 bases are shared with TRBD2. CDR1 and CDR2 from the germline V gene are MNHEY and SVGAGI. The CDR3 length is 18 residues. The CDR3 region has the DNA TGTGTCAGCAGCTACTCGTTGGGTCGTAGCGGGCCGGGGGGGTCCCAGTACTTC. Amino acids: CVSSYSLGRSGPGGSQYF.

Worth noting for this clonotype: Compared with germline, one end of the junction differs, possibly owing to a read error. V gene TRBV20-1 combines with J gene TRBJ2-3; 12 positions agree with TRBD2. The CDR3 is made up of 16 amino acids. CDR1 and CDR2 from the germline V gene are DFQATT and SNEGSKA (reference sequence). CDR3 in amino acids: CSAPTSGRTGTDAQYF. The CDR3 DNA is TGCAGTGCCCCAACTAGCGGGAGGACCGGGACAGATGCGCAGTATTTT.

A note on this clonotype: At one boundary the junction diverges from the germline segment, which might be a read error. CDR3: CVSTPSTDTQYF. The CDR3 DNA reads TGTGTCAGCACTCCTAGTACAGATACGCAGTATTTT. The chain links TRBV6-1 to TRBJ2-3; D gene ambiguous. Germline lookup yields CDR1 MNHNS and CDR2 SASEGT. The CDR3 contains 12 residues.

As concerns this clonotype: One junction end disagrees with the germline gene, perhaps due to a read error. DNA for the CDR3: TGCAGCGTTGAGGGACAGGGGGTAGGAGAGGCCCAGTACTTC. It specifies CSVEGQGVGEAQYF. The chain links TRBV29-1 to TRBJ2-5; 11 nucleotides align to TRBD1. This CDR3 spans 14 amino acids. Germline V gene sequence: CDR1 SQVTM, CDR2 ANQGSEA.

This chain links TRBV6-1 with TRBJ2-5; the match to TRBD2 covers 9 bases. With 3 bases clipped from V and 7 bases from J, the junction kept 12 bases outside the gene matches. The CDR3 has 16 residues. Germline CDR1 and CDR2: MNHNS and SASEGT. This chain's CDR3 is CASSEVAGVRVGTQYF. CDR3 coding DNA: TGTGCCAGCAGTGAGGTAGCGGGGGTGCGTGTAGGGACCCAGTACTTC.

Of note for this clonotype: One end of the junction does not line up with germline, which may come from a read error. The chain employs TRBV12-3 or TRBV12-4 and TRBJ2-7; 8 bases fit TRBD2. The CDR3 runs 14 residues. CDR3 DNA: TGTGCCATCAGCCGTAGCGGGATCGGATACGAGCAGTATTTC. This encodes CAISRSGIGYEQYF.

A word on this clonotype: Sequence at one end of the junction differs from germline and may be a read error. J is TRBJ1-1 and V is TRBV6-5; D remains ambiguous. In germline, CDR1 is MNHEY, CDR2 SVGAGI. The length of the CDR3 is 15 residues. CDR3 sequence: CASSYHGQVGTEAFF. The CDR3 region has the DNA TGTGCCAGCAGTTACCATGGTCAGGTCGGCACTGAAGCTTTCTTC.

This clonotype showed up just once. Its ends do not fully match the called genes, so a read error is possible. This chain joins TRBV6-6 and TRBJ2-5, with D possibly matching TRBD2 (5 bases). The CDR3 runs to 15 residues. Germline-derived CDR1 and CDR2 are MNHNY and SVGAGI (reference sequence). As DNA, the CDR3 is TGTGCCAACAGTTGGGCTGGAGAGGGATACGAGACCCAGTACTTC. It yields the protein CANSWAGEGYETQYF.

With respect to this clonotype: The junction departs from germline at one end; a sequencing error may be responsible. The chain carries TRBV5-6 and TRBJ2-1; maybe TRBD1 (5 bases). The CDR3 sequence is 12 residues long. Germline values: CDR1 SGHDT, CDR2 YYEEEE. As DNA, the CDR3 is TGCGCCAGCAGCTTGGAAGGGGTTGAGCATTTCTTC. This sequence encodes CASSLEGVEHFF.